A single TCR beta chain is shown here with its context. This clonotype came up a few times. The antigen it binds to is not known. Base qualities are not recorded, but no much larger clone differs from it by a single base. Library construction relied on 5' RACE. These reads were obtained on an Illumina HiSeq 2000. Template switching introduced a universal primer binding site; the final cDNA contained a unique molecular identifier, enabling accurate counting of TCR cDNA molecules. Specific primers in the conserved constant-segment region were used to synthesize first-strand cDNA for the TCR alpha and beta chains. To control for contamination, every cDNA library carried two barcodes: a SMART-Mk sample barcode plus Illumina barcodes. TruSeq adapter sequences, together with Illumina sample barcodes, were added in two successive PCR steps. Sequencing of the TCR alpha and beta cDNA libraries was done on the Illumina HiSeq platform using custom primers. The paper's data handling went like this. Raw reads were processed with MiGEC to extract unique molecular identifiers, and MiXCR was used to determine CDR3 positions. For each individual, recombination models were inferred using an EM algorithm with the repgenHMM and IGoR tools. Shared clonotype analysis was performed with the tcR package in R, normalizing sharing by the product of cloneset sizes. To study raw recombination free of thymic and clonal selection effects, out-of-frame nonproductive sequences were analyzed. TCRdb reprocessing: public reads trimmed at Q25 with fastp, clones called with MiXCR, in-frame beta chains kept. Under each unique CDR3 protein, matching rows form one entry showing the most common genes and DNA. TCRdb's processing, not the authors' own work, is the source of the V and J calls. The sample table contains fewer than 250,000 distinct CDR3 sequences; only one count was recorded for 6% to 8% of them. The ten largest account for 5% to 6% of the sample.

The germline V and J ends show losses of 6 bases and 2 bases respectively, and no gene match explains 4 bases of the junction. The CDR3 has 13 amino acids, counting the end cysteine and phenylalanine. The kept DNA is CDR3 alone, 39 bases in frame from the first base. This sample was included in a study of identical twins (dated by TCRdb to the mid-2010s). About the full investigation: The study deep-sequenced TCR alpha and beta repertoires from monozygotic twins, unrelated adults of various ages and cord blood to test whether fetal clonotypes persist. To rule out contamination, the twin experiments were replicated at different times with different library preparation protocols. General findings and caveats noted by the study authors: Compared with coincidental sharing between unrelated individuals, out-of-frame TCR alpha sequences shared between twins showed an excess of sequences with low generation probability. The excess sharing between twins in beta out-of-frame sequences was weaker because fewer shared sequences reduced the signal-to-noise ratio. In monozygotic twins, out-of-frame TCR alpha sharing was systematically underestimated by recombination models, although the models agreed with sharing between unrelated individuals. Because the same donors could not be followed over many years, the conclusions depended on cross-sectional statistical analysis. Abundant cord blood beta clonotypes carried fewer insertions; young adult naive repertoires showed a weaker similar trend, while memory repertoires showed none. Invariant T cells such as MAIT and iNKT could partly confound zero-insertion analyses, although diverse VJ usage argued against such confounding for most clonotypes.

All donors were healthy Caucasians. The twin cohort comprised three pairs of female monozygotic twins, all aged roughly 18 to 29 years. Positive isolation kits from Invitrogen were used to isolate CD4+ and CD8+ T cell populations. A further study also used this sample, focusing on yellow fever vaccine responses in identical twins. That second publication adds: The authors reported that the T cell response to vaccination in identical twins appeared partly convergent and partly personalized. In the study, vaccine-responding T cell clones were precisely tracked in identical twins.

This receptor chain uses TRBV12-3 or TRBV12-4 and TRBJ2-7; 7 of the junction bases match TRBD1. The sequence came from a woman in her late teens or twenties in good health. Sequencing was carried out using CD8+ T cells sorted from blood. The CDR3 has the sequence CASSAGTAYEQYF. The sequenced DNA is TGTGCCAGCAGCGCCGGGACAGCCTACGAGCAGTACTTC.